This TCR beta chain is from a study of vaccination effects on CD4 cells after COVID-19. On the study more broadly: Antigen-specific CD4+ T cells were expanded (with viral peptide pools) by the ViraFEST assay ahead of sequencing. Peptides at about 10 ug/ml and IL-2 at roughly 9.3 IU/ml were added to more than 1.5 million PBMC per well.

TCRdb keeps only in-frame clones here, not all; method: immunoSEQ multiplex PCR. In the table there are tens of thousands of clones, 74% of which are singletons. Once cultured for 10 days, the cells underwent separation to obtain CD4+ T cells. Every participant took two doses of the BNT162b2 or mRNA-1273 vaccine. Having tested negative for nucleocapsid antibodies, the vaccine recipients showed no prior SARS-CoV-2 infection. The CDR3 spans 15 residues. With V trimmed by 1 base and J by 3 bases, 2 bases remained unmatched. Germline V gives CDR1 SGHRS, CDR2 YFSETQ. A note on this clone: Its specificity is not known.

Specimen: CD4+ T cells from PBMCs cultured without peptide, collected after COVID-19 vaccination. V is TRBV5-1 and J is TRBJ2-7, with 12 bases matching TRBD2. The clonotype comes from a human donor who received a COVID-19 vaccine. The DNA of the CDR3 is TGCGCCAGCAGCTTGACTAGCGGGGGGAACTACGAGCAGTACGTC. Its protein product is CASSLTSGGNYEQYV.